Below are 7 T cell receptor beta chains sequenced from a single sample in a study of OX40 agonist ivuxolimab in advanced cancers. The library was prepared using the immunoSEQ multiplex PCR assay. The clones in this table, taken by TCRdb from immuneACCESS, are in-frame only. Not every clone is retained; where verified, under half of the shortfall comes from an unresolved V gene, and the cause of the rest is unknown. Counted in this sample were roughly 25,000 clones; about 76% of them appeared once. Approximately 29% of the sample lies in the top ten. Sequences were derived from CD4+ or CD8+ T cells sorted from blood, sampled in a trial of the OX40 agonist ivuxolimab. These receptors were collected from an adult with an advanced solid tumor such as melanoma, head and neck, liver or kidney cancer.

This rearrangement joins TRBV18 to TRBJ2-3; D gene uncertain. The CDR3 has 13 residues. Germline lookup yields CDR1 KGHSH and CDR2 LQKENI. V lost 0 bases and J lost 10, with 11 bases in between. CDR3 sequence reads: CASSPPVVDAQYF. The CDR3 nucleotides read TGTGCCAGCTCACCACCGGTGGTGGACGCGCAGTATTTT. Based on the CDR3 plus reference TRBV18 and TRBJ2-3, the full variable domain is NAGVMQNPRHLVRRRGQEARLRCSPMKGHSHVYWYRQLPEEGLKFMVYLQKENIIDESGMPKERFSAEFPKEGPSILRIQQVVRGDSAAYFCASSPPVVDAQYFGPGTRLTVL.

The gene calls are TRBV10-3 and TRBJ2-1; TRBD2 matches at 7 bases. The CDR3 consists of 16 residues. The V and J ends lost 6 bases and 1 base, in that order; junction bases with no gene match: 9. CDR1 is ENHRY and CDR2 is SYGVKD in the germline V gene. The CDR3 bases are TGTGCCATCAGGGCCTCGGGAGGATCGTCCTACAATGAGCAGTTCTTC. It is translated as CAIRASGGSSYNEQFF.

The chain has TRBV11-2 and TRBJ2-7; tentatively, D is TRBD1 (5 bases). V was trimmed by 0 bases and J by 0 bases, leaving 6 bases between them. The CDR3 is made up of 14 amino acids. Germline assignment: CDR1 SGHAT and CDR2 FQNNGV. Here the CDR3 DNA reads TGTGCCAGCAGCTTAGATGGACACTCCTACGAGCAGTACTTC. It codes for CASSLDGHSYEQYF.

The chain is built from TRBV27 and TRBJ2-2; 8 nucleotides agree with TRBD1. V gave up 2 bases and J gave up 2 bases; unmatched junction bases: 10. The CDR3 has 18 amino acids. Germline V gene sequence: CDR1 MNHEY, CDR2 SMNVEV (reference sequence). The CDR3 DNA is TGTGCCAGCAGTTTAGTTTATCGACAGGGGTTTAACACCGGGGAGCTGTTTTTT. Translating gives CASSLVYRQGFNTGELFF.

The chain carries TRBV28 and TRBJ2-3; TRBD1 agrees at 8 bases. Germline loops: CDR1 MDHEN, CDR2 SYDVKM. This CDR3 is built from 16 residues. Losses at the gene ends were 1 base for V and 3 bases for J; bases not matched to a gene: 6. CDR3 coding DNA: TGTGCCAGCAGTTTATTTCCCCGGACAGGGACAGATACGCAGTATTTT. It yields the protein CASSLFPRTGTDTQYF.

J is TRBJ2-3 and V is TRBV11-1; D unclear. Germline CDR1 and CDR2: SGHAT and FQDESV (reference sequence). V was pared by 1 base and J by 6 bases, with 5 bases between. CDR3 length: 12 amino acids. CDR3 in DNA: TGTGCCAGCAGCTTAGTTTTGGATACGCAGTATTTT. Amino acids: CASSLVLDTQYF.

The CDR3 region is CASSPPYDTQYF. The CDR3 DNA is TGTGCCAGCAGCCCCCCCTATGATACGCAGTATTTT. The J gene is TRBJ2-3, the V gene TRBV4-2; unclear D gene. This CDR3 region has 12 residues. Between the trimmed V and J ends, which lost 4 bases and 6 bases, there was a span of 8 bases. Germline V gene sequence: CDR1 LGHNA, CDR2 YNFKEQ.